This TCR beta chain is drawn from a study of blood T cell repertoires in COVID-19 (dated by TCRdb to 2020 to 2021). As for the study more broadly: Samples from collaborators originated in the United States, Italy and Spain and spanned both the acute and convalescent phases of COVID-19. The material from the prospective study consisted of cDNA or gDNA derived from T cells, B-cell-depleted T cells, or PBMCs. Deeply sampled blood TCRbeta repertoires from subjects exposed to, actively infected with, or recovered from COVID-19 were included in the dataset. The repertoires were released in a freely available public database meant as a resource for research on the immune response to SARS-CoV-2. The samples were drawn from two sources: the first 160 participants of the ongoing ImmuneRACE study, and over 950 subjects contributed by 6 global collaborators. Nearly every sample came with metadata listing a de-identified subject ID, COVID-19 status, age in years and sex. HLA class I and class II types, where available, came from metadata supplied by the sample provider rather than from assay-based typing. What the research found in general, with its limitations: How much clinical and demographic metadata was included differed by source and by participant, and the metadata was provided uncurated.

Whole blood was collected in K2EDTA tubes by collaborating institutions according to the institutions' own protocols. For TCRbeta analysis, collaborator samples were shipped as frozen whole blood, as isolated PBMCs, or as DNA extracted from either sample type. TCRbeta CDR3 regions were amplified from genomic DNA using the immunoSEQ Assay, a bias-controlled multiplex PCR. Concerning the study's data processing: The number of nucleated cells in each sample was estimated by amplification of reference gene primers within the assay. To quantify the absolute abundance of each unique TCRbeta CDR3 rearrangement, sequence reads were collapsed and filtered. Productive Simpson clonality was computed per sample as the square root of Simpson's diversity index over productive rearrangements. Not all clones reach the TCRdb copy of this immuneACCESS table, which keeps in-frame sequences only. Checked studies attribute under half of the gap to unresolved V genes and leave the rest unexplained. The V and J calls and clone size come from that table; D and trimming were worked out from the DNA. This sample comprises 150,000 to 200,000 clones, around 86% of them detected only once. Almost 1% of the sample is taken by the ten largest.

The germline V gene sets CDR1 to MNHEY and CDR2 to SVGAGI. V drops 7 bases and J drops 4 bases, leaving 11 bases in between. Including the terminal cysteine and phenylalanine, the CDR3 comprises 13 residues. The entry retains the CDR3 DNA only, 39 bases that are in frame from base 1. This clone was seen a single time. Its antigen remains unidentified. No much larger clonotype is one base removed from it; base qualities were not supplied. Rearrangement joined TRBV6-5 to TRBJ1-3; the D segment cannot be called with confidence. The clonotype comes from a man aged 18 to 29 with acute or convalescent COVID-19. The sample was peripheral blood. The CDR3 sequence is CASTHGEGNTIYF. The DNA sequence follows: TGTGCCAGCACACACGGGGAGGGAAACACCATATATTTT.